This T cell receptor beta chain is from a study of T cells in women clearing cervical HPV infection. Turning to the study itself: Cases' blood sampling followed lesion detection by median about 150 days (90 to 200).

With respect to this clone: The read falls 3 residues short of the CDR3 end, and the missing part is taken from the germline J gene.

Germline values: CDR1 SGDLS, CDR2 YYNGEE. The CDR3 totals 16 residues. V lost 4 bases, J lost 0 bases, and 15 bases lay in between. Average input was around 1,300 ng genomic DNA for immunoSEQ TCR beta CDR3 amplification. The protocol was immunoSEQ multiplex PCR, while the TCRdb copy is restricted to in-frame clones and leaves out a portion. In total, the table holds about 32,000 clones. This TCR derives from a woman between 18 and 70 years old with a cervical HPV16 infection that either progressed to CIN3+ or cleared (not recorded which). The gene calls are TRBV9 and TRBJ2-3; D is perhaps TRBD1 (6 bases). The sequenced material came from blood buffy coat. CDR3 bases read: TGTGCCAGCAGCCTAAGAGGGGGATTTAGCACAGATACG. It specifies CASSLRGGFSTDT. The full CDR3 sequence reads CASSLRGGFSTDTQYF.